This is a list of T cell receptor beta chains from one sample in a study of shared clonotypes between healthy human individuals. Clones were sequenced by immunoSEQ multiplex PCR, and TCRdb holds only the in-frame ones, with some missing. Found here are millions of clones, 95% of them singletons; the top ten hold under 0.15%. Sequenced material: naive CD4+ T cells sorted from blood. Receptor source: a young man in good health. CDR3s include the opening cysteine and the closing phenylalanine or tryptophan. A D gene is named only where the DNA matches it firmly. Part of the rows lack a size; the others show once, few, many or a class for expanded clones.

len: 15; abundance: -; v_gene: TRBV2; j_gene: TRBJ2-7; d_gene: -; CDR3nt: TGTGCCAGCAGTGAAGGGCGGTCCTCAGCCTACGAGCAGTACTTC; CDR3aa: CASSEGRSSAYEQYF
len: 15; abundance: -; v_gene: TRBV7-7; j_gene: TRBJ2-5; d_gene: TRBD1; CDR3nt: TGTGCCAGCAGCTCGACAGGGACCGATCAAGAGACCCAGTACTTC; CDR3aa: CASSSTGTDQETQYF
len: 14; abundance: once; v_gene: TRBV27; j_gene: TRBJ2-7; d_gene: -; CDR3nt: TGTGCCAGCAGTTCGGGTGGAGGACCCTACGAGCAGTACTTC; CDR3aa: CASSSGGGPYEQYF
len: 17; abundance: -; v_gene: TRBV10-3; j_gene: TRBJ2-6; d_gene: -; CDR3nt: TGTGCCATCAGTGAAGCCCAAATCGGGCCTGGGGCCAACGTCCTGACTTTC; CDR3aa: CAISEAQIGPGANVLTF
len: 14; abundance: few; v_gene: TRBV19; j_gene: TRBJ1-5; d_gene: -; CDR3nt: TGTGCCAGTAGTCAGGGTCCTTTCAATCAGCCCCAGCATTTT; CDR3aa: CASSQGPFNQPQHF
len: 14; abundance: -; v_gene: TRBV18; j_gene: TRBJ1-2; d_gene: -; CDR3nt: TGTGCCAGCTCCCCCTTGAGTGGAGAAGCGGGCTACACCTTC; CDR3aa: CASSPLSGEAGYTF
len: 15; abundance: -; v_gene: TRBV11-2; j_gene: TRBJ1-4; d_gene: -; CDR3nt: TGTGCCAGCAGCTTAGACCCCGGACGGAATGAAAAACTGTTTTTT; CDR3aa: CASSLDPGRNEKLFF
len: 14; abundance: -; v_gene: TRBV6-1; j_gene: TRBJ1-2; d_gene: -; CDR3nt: TGTGCCAGCAGTGAACTTGCAGGGAACTATGGCTACACCTTC; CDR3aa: CASSELAGNYGYTF
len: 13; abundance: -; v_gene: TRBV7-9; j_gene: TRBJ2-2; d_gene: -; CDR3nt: TGTGCCAGCAGCTTCCAGGGAACCGGGGAGCTGTTTTTT; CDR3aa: CASSFQGTGELFF
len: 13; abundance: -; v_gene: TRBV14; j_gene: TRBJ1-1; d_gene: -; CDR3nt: TGTGCCAGCAGCCAAGGATTAATTATTGAAGCTTTCTTT; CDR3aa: CASSQGLIIEAFF
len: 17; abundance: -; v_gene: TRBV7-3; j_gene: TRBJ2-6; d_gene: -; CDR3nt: TGTGCCAGCAGCTTAACAGGGACCCCCTCTGGGGCCAACGTCCTGACTTTC; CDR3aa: CASSLTGTPSGANVLTF
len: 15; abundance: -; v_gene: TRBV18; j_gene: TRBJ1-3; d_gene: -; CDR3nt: TGTGCCAGCTCACCACCGGTCAGGGCTGGAAACACCATATATTTT; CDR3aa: CASSPPVRAGNTIYF
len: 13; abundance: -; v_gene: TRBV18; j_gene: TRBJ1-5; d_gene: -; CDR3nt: TGTGCCAGCTCACTTAATAGCAATCAGCCCCAGCATTTT; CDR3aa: CASSLNSNQPQHF
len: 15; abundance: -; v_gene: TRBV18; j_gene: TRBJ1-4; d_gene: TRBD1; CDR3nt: TGTGCCAGCTCACCAAGGCAGGGGGCTGATGAAAAACTGTTTTTT; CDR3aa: CASSPRQGADEKLFF
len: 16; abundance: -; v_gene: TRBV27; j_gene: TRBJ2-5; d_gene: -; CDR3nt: TGTGCCAGCAGTTTAAGCGCGACTAGGGGAAAAGAGACCCAGTACTTC; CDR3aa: CASSLSATRGKETQYF
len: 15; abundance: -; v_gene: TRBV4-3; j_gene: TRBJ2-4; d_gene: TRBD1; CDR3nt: TGCGCCAGCAGCCAAAGGACAGGGACCAAAAACATTCAGTACTTC; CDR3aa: CASSQRTGTKNIQYF
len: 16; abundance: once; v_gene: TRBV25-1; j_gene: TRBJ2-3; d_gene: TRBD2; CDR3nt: TGTGCCAGCAGTGAAGTGCTAGCGGGGGTCACAGATACGCAGTATTTT; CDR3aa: CASSEVLAGVTDTQYF
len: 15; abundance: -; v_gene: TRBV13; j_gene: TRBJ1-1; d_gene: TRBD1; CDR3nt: TGTGCCAGCAGCCGCCGGGGACAGGCAAACACTGAAGCTTTCTTT; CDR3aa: CASSRRGQANTEAFF
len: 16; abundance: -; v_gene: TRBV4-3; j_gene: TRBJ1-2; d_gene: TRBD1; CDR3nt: TGCGCCAGCAGCCAAGTCTCTACAGGGGTATGGGGCGGCTACACCTTC; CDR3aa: CASSQVSTGVWGGYTF
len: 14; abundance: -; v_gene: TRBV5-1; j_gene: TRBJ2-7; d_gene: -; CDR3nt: TGCGCCAGCAGCTTGGCCGTTCAGGCAAACGAGCAGTACTTC; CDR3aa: CASSLAVQANEQYF
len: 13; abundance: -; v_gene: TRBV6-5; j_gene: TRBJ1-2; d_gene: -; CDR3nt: TGTGCCACAAGACGGGGGGGGTTGGCTGGCTACACCTTC; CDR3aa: CATRRGGLAGYTF
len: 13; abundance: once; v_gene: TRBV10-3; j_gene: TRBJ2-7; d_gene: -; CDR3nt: TGTGCCATCAGTGAGAGCCCCCGGGAAGAGCAGTACTTC; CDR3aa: CAISESPREEQYF
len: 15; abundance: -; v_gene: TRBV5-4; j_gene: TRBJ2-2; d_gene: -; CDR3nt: TGTGCCAGCAGCGAGGTTTCCGGAAACACCGGGGAGCTGTTTTTT; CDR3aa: CASSEVSGNTGELFF
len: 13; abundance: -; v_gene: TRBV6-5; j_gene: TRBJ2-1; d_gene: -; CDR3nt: TGTGCCAGCAGTTACTCGAGTTACAATGAGCAGTTCTTC; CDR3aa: CASSYSSYNEQFF
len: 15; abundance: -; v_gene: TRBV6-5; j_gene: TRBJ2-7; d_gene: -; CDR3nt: TGTGCCAGCAGTTCGAACGACCTAGGAGCCTACGAGCAGTACTTC; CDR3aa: CASSSNDLGAYEQYF
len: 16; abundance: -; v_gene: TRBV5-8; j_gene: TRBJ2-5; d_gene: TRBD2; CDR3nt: TGTGCCAGCAGGCCGAGACTAGCGGTGCGGGGGGAGACCCAGTACTTC; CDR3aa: CASRPRLAVRGETQYF
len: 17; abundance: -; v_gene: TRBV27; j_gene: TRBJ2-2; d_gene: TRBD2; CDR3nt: TGTGCCAGCAGTGTCGGACTAGCGGGATATTCTCACGGGGAGCTGTTTTTT; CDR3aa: CASSVGLAGYSHGELFF
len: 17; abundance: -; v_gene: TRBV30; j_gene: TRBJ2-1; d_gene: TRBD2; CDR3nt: TGTGCCTGGAGTGTATATTTTACTAGCGGGACGTACAATGAGCAGTTCTTC; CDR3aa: CAWSVYFTSGTYNEQFF
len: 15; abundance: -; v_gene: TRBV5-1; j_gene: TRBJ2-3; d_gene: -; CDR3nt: TGCGCCAGCAGCTTGTGGGGGGCGGATACAGATACGCAGTATTTT; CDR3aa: CASSLWGADTDTQYF
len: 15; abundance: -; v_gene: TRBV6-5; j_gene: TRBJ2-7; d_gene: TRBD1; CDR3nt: TGTGCCAGCAGTTACTCGGCAGGGGGTGGTAACGAGCAGTACTTC; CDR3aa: CASSYSAGGGNEQYF
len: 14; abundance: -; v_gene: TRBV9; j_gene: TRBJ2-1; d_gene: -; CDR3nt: TGTGCCAGCAGCGTAGCGGATTTTTACAATGAGCAGTTCTTC; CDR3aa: CASSVADFYNEQFF
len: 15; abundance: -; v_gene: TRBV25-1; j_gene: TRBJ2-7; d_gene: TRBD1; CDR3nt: TGTGCCAGCAGTGAAACGGGACAGGGGAACTACGAGCAGTACTTC; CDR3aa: CASSETGQGNYEQYF
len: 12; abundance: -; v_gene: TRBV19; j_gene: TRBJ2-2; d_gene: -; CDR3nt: TGTGCCAGTAGGGGGTCCGCCGGGGAGCTGTTTTTT; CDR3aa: CASRGSAGELFF
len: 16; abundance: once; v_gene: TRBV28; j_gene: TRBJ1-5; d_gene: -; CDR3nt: TGTGCCAGCAGTTTACCCGACAGGTTTAGCAATCAGCCCCAGCATTTT; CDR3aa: CASSLPDRFSNQPQHF
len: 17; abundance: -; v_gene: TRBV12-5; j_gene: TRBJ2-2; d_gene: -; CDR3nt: TGTGCTAGTGGTCCCTCAGGACGGGAGCACGGCACCGGGGAGCTGTTTTTT; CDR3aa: CASGPSGREHGTGELFF
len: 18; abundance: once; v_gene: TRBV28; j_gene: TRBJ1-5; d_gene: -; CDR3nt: TGTGCCAGCAGTTTAAGGGGATTTGTGGGGTCCTACAATCAGCCCCAGCATTTT; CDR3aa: CASSLRGFVGSYNQPQHF
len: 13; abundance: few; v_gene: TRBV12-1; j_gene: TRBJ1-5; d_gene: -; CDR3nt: TGTGCCAGCAGCTTGATGGGAAATCAGCCCCAGCATTTT; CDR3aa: CASSLMGNQPQHF
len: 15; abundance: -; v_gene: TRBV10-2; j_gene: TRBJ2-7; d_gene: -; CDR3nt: TGCGCCAGCAGTAGTTATGGGGGGGCGGTGTACGAGCAGTACTTC; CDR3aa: CASSSYGGAVYEQYF
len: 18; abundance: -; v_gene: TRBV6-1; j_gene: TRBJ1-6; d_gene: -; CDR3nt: TGTGCCAGCAGTGAAGGGACCGTCGGGAGCTCCTATAATTCACCCCTCCACTTT; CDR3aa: CASSEGTVGSSYNSPLHF
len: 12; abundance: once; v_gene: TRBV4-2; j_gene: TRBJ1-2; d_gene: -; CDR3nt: TGTGCCAGCAGCCAAGACAGCTATGGCTACACCTTC; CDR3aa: CASSQDSYGYTF
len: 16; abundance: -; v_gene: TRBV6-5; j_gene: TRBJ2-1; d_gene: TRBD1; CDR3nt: TGTGCCAGCAGTTACTTTTTTACAGGGGGATACAATGAGCAGTTCTTC; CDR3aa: CASSYFFTGGYNEQFF